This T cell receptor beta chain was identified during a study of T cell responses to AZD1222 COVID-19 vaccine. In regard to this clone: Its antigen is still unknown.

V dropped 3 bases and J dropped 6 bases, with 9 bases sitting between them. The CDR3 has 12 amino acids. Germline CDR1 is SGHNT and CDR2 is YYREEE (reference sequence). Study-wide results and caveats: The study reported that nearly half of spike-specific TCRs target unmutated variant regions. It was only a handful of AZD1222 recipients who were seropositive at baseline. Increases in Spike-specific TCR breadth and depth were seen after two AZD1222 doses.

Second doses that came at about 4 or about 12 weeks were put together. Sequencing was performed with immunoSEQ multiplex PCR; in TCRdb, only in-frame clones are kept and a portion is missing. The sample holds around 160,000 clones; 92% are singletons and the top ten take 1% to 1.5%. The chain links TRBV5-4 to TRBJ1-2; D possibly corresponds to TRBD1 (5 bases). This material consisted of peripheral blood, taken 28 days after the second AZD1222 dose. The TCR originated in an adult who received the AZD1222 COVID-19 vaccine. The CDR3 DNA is TGTGCCAGCAGCTGGGGGGGAAATGGCTACACCTTC. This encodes CASSWGGNGYTF.